Below are 29 T cell receptor beta chains sequenced from a single sample in a study of T cell clones after liver transplantation. The repertoire was sequenced with immunoSEQ multiplex PCR; TCRdb's copy has only in-frame clones and lacks some. The profile shows fewer than 110,000 clones, around 84% of them singletons. Specimen: CD4+ T cells from blood, collected around 50 months after liver transplant. These receptors originate from a human patient who received a liver transplant. Some T cells may be graft donor cells.

This rearrangement joins TRBV7-2 to TRBJ1-2; a possible D gene is TRBD1 (5 bases). CDR3 length: 12 amino acids. V was shortened by 3 bases and J by 7 bases, with 9 bases between the two germline ends. Germline lookup yields CDR1 SGHTA and CDR2 FQGNSA. CDR3 region: CASSLQGIGYTF. CDR3 nucleotide sequence: TGTGCCAGCAGCTTGCAGGGTATTGGCTACACCTTC. The full variable domain, in which reference TRBV7-2 and TRBJ1-2 provide the parts outside the CDR3, is GAGVSQSPSNKVTEKGKDVELRCDPISGHTALYWYRQSLGQGLEFLIYFQGNSAPDKSGLPSDRFSAERTGGSVSTLTIQRTQQEDSAVYLCASSLQGIGYTFGSGTRLTVV.

The genes are TRBV27 and TRBJ2-5, with 7 bases fitting TRBD1. The CDR3 runs 15 residues. V dropped 3 bases and J dropped 5; count of bases not matched to a gene: 9. Germline-derived CDR1 and CDR2 are MNHEY and SMNVEV (reference sequence). The CDR3 region has the DNA TGTGCCAGCAGTTTTAGGTCAAGGGGGCCGGAGACCCAGTACTTC. It codes for CASSFRSRGPETQYF.

J is TRBJ2-7 and V is TRBV28, with 14 bases fitting TRBD2. This CDR3 contains 16 residues. The J segment lost 6 bases and the V segment lost 5 bases, leaving 9 bases of the junction unmatched. CDR1 and CDR2 (germline): MDHEN, SYDVKM. This CDR3 is CASSPTRLAGGGEQYF. The CDR3 DNA reads TGTGCCAGCAGTCCCACCCGACTAGCGGGAGGGGGCGAGCAGTACTTC.

This chain uses TRBV28 with TRBJ2-7; 7 nucleotides line up with TRBD1. V shed 6 bases and J 2 bases; nucleotides not matched to a gene: 10. Germline CDR1 and CDR2: MDHEN and SYDVKM. There are 15 residues in the CDR3. The CDR3 is CASRQPGQLTYEQYF. The CDR3 DNA reads as TGTGCCAGCAGACAGCCGGGACAGCTGACCTACGAGCAGTACTTC.

Only a few counts were recorded for this clone. The rearrangement joins TRBV9 to TRBJ2-2; 15 bases line up with TRBD2. The V gene end was trimmed by 1 base and the J gene end by 7 bases; junction bases not matched to a gene: 11. The CDR3 is 19 amino acids. Germline assignment: CDR1 SGDLS and CDR2 YYNGEE. CDR3 DNA sequence: TGTGCCAGCAGCGTACTATCATTGGGACTAGCGGGAGGAGGCGGGGAGCTGTTTTTT. Encoded protein: CASSVLSLGLAGGGGELFF.

The chain joins TRBV2 to TRBJ2-3; no reliable D call. Germline values: CDR1 SNHLY, CDR2 FYNNEI. The CDR3 consists of 12 residues. V lost 4 bases to trimming and J lost 3 bases, with 5 bases between them. Written as DNA, the CDR3 is TGTGCCAGCAGTGCGAGTACAGATACGCAGTATTTT. It translates to CASSASTDTQYF.

The CDR3 loop is CASSGGTGGTGELFF. CDR3 coding DNA: TGTGCCAGCAGTGGGGGGACAGGGGGAACCGGGGAGCTGTTTTTT. J is TRBJ2-2 and V is TRBV6-1, with TRBD1 identical over 11 bases. Germline V lookup: CDR1 MNHNS, CDR2 SASEGT. With 4 bases clipped from V and 5 bases from J, the junction kept 3 bases outside the gene matches. This CDR3 is built from 15 residues.

This clone was seen a single time. The J gene is TRBJ2-5, the V gene TRBV6-7, with 11 bases that match TRBD1. TRBV6-7 is flagged as an ORF with uncertain function. The CDR3 has 17 amino acids. V lost 2 bases and J lost 2; bases outside the gene matches: 7. The CDR3 nucleotides read TGTGCCAGCAGTTACGGGACAGGGGGTACCATTCAAGAGACCCAGTACTTC. Translating gives CASSYGTGGTIQETQYF.

CDR3 in amino acids: CASSLGRGGDTGELFF. The CDR3 nucleotides read TGTGCCAGCAGCTTAGGACGGGGAGGGGACACCGGGGAGCTGTTTTTT. The chain joins TRBV7-2 to TRBJ2-2; 7 bases are shared with TRBD2. CDR3 size: 16 residues. Germline CDR1 reads SGHTA; CDR2 reads FQGNSA. V trimming: 1 base; J trimming: 3 bases; junction bases outside the gene matches: 5.

This chain uses TRBV6-6 with TRBJ1-1; possibly TRBD1 for D (5 bases). CDR1 and CDR2 from the germline V gene are MNHNY and SVGAGI (reference sequence). The CDR3 contains 13 residues. V shed 4 bases and J shed 1 base, with 7 bases lying between them. The CDR3 DNA is TGTGCCAGCAGTTCCGACAGGAACACTGAAGCTTTCTTT. It yields the protein CASSSDRNTEAFF.

Concerning this clone itself: The same CDR3 can be traced to other DNA sequences in this sample. The chain couples TRBV18 to TRBJ1-1; D might be TRBD1 (5 bases). Trimming removed 3 bases from V and 0 bases from J, with 5 bases in between. This CDR3 has 13 residues. CDR1 KGHSH and CDR2 LQKENI come from the germline V gene. The CDR3 sequence: CASSPGLNTEAFF. The CDR3 DNA reads TGTGCCAGCTCACCGGGACTGAACACTGAAGCTTTCTTT.

V gene TRBV9 combines with J gene TRBJ2-3; 9 bases line up with TRBD2. Per germline, CDR1 SGDLS and CDR2 YYNGEE. This CDR3 has 15 amino acids. V shed 2 bases and J 5 bases; nucleotides not matched to a gene: 6. DNA for the CDR3: TGTGCCAGCAGCGTGACCAGCGGGGGGATAGATACGCAGTATTTT. Its protein product is CASSVTSGGIDTQYF.

The sample holds a few counts of this clone. V and J are TRBV18 and TRBJ1-2, with D possibly being TRBD1 (6 bases). The CDR3 is made up of 14 amino acids. Trimming removed 5 bases from V and 3 bases from J, with 13 bases in between. Germline values: CDR1 KGHSH, CDR2 LQKENI. DNA of the CDR3: TGTGCCAGCTCATCGGGACATGGCTACTATGGCTACACCTTC. Protein: CASSSGHGYYGYTF.

V gene TRBV7-9 combines with J gene TRBJ1-4; 7 bases are a match to TRBD1. CDR1 SEHNR and CDR2 FQNEAQ come from the germline V gene (reference sequence). The CDR3 extends over 15 amino acids. The V gene end was trimmed by 1 base and the J gene end by 5 bases; junction bases not matched to a gene: 4. This CDR3 reads CASSLGTGGNEKLFF. The CDR3 DNA follows: TGTGCCAGCAGCTTAGGGACAGGAGGGAATGAAAAACTGTTTTTT.

This sequence joins TRBV19 and TRBJ1-6; D unclear. V lost 7 bases and J lost 14, with 21 bases in between. The CDR3 is made up of 14 amino acids. Looked up from germline, CDR1 is LNHDA and CDR2 is SQIVND (reference sequence). The CDR3 nucleotides are TGTGCCAGTATCGACGGACTCCCCCAGGCCACCCTCCACTTT. Translated: CASIDGLPQATLHF.

This clone was counted between two and nine times. The V and J genes are TRBV27 and TRBJ1-1; 7 positions agree with TRBD1. The CDR3 loop spans 14 amino acids. The V gene's germline CDR1 is MNHEY and CDR2 SMNVEV (reference sequence). The ends lost 6 bases at V and 1 base at J; junction bases unmatched: 5. CDR3 bases: TGTGCCAGCAGGCCGGACAGGTCGAACACTGAAGCTTTCTTT. Its protein product is CASRPDRSNTEAFF.

The J gene is TRBJ1-2, the V gene TRBV19; 8 bases are a match to TRBD1. Germline V gene lookup returns CDR1 LNHDA and CDR2 SQIVND (reference sequence). The CDR3 has 14 residues. With V trimmed by 5 bases and J by 1 base, 3 bases remained unmatched. The CDR3 sequence is CASSPTGVNYGYTF. In DNA, the CDR3 is TGTGCCAGTAGTCCGACAGGGGTTAACTATGGCTACACCTTC. Supplemented by reference TRBV19 and TRBJ1-2, the full variable domain reads DGGITQSPKYLFRKEGQNVTLSCEQNLNHDAMYWYRQDPGQGLRLIYYSQIVNDFQKGDIAEGYSVSREKKESFPLTVTSAQKNPTAFYLCASSPTGVNYGYTFGSGTRLTVV.

The count of this clone is one. J is TRBJ2-7 and V is TRBV6-1; no firm D call. The CDR3 totals 18 residues. Trimming cost V 3 bases and J 5 bases, with 26 bases left between them. CDR1 is MNHNS, CDR2 SASEGT, per germline. The CDR3 here is CASSDPREHELGKHEQYF. CDR3 nucleotides: TGTGCCAGCAGTGACCCACGAGAACACGAGTTAGGTAAGCACGAGCAGTACTTC.

This chain connects TRBV19 to TRBJ2-7; D is unclear. Trimming removed 7 bases from V and 0 bases from J, with 10 bases in between. The CDR3 consists of 13 residues. The germline V gene has CDR1 LNHDA and CDR2 SQIVND (reference sequence). Here the CDR3 DNA reads TGTGCCAGTACTGGCGATAGCTCCTACGAGCAGTACTTC. Amino acid sequence: CASTGDSSYEQYF.

This clone was seen once. This chain connects TRBV5-6 to TRBJ1-2; weak D call: TRBD1 (5 bases). Trimming shortened V by 2 bases and J by 8 bases, and 10 bases separated the two germline ends. The CDR3 sequence is 12 residues long. The germline gives CDR1 SGHDT, CDR2 YYEEEE. In nucleotides, the CDR3 is TGTGCCAGCAGCTTTGGGGCTCGCGGCTACACCTTC. As protein: CASSFGARGYTF. Drawing the rest from reference TRBV5-6 and TRBJ1-2, the complete variable domain is DAGVTQSPTHLIKTRGQQVTLRCSPKSGHDTVSWYQQALGQGPQFIFQYYEEEERQRGNFPDRFSGHQFPNYSSELNVNALLLGDSALYLCASSFGARGYTFGSGTRLTVV.

The V call is TRBV6-1, the J call TRBJ1-5, with 7 bases aligning to TRBD1. Germline CDR1 MNHNS, CDR2 SASEGT. The trim removed 6 bases at V and 6 bases at J, leaving 11 bases unmatched. The CDR3 is made up of 15 amino acids. The CDR3 is CASRGLKGAGQPQHF. CDR3 nucleotides: TGTGCCAGCAGAGGGCTTAAGGGGGCCGGTCAGCCCCAGCATTTT.

The V call is TRBV7-8, the J call TRBJ2-1; TRBD2 aligns across 8 bases. Germline V CDR1 and CDR2: SGHVS, FQNEAQ. J was trimmed by 5 bases and V by 0 bases; bases with no gene match: 6. The length of the CDR3 is 16 residues. The CDR3 sequence: CASSLARTSLNNEQFF. The CDR3 nucleotides are TGTGCCAGCAGCTTAGCGCGGACTAGCCTAAACAATGAGCAGTTCTTC. Complete variable domain (other parts from reference TRBV7-8 and TRBJ2-1): GAGVSQSPRYKVAKRGQDVALRCDPISGHVSLFWYQQALGQGPEFLTYFQNEAQLDKSGLPSDRFFAERPEGSVSTLKIQRTQQEDSAVYLCASSLARTSLNNEQFFGPGTRLTVL.

The rearrangement uses TRBV27 and TRBJ2-3, with a weak D call TRBD2 (6 bases). The CDR3 is made up of 16 amino acids. Trimming took 5 bases from V and 1 from J, leaving 16 bases between them. Per the germline V gene, CDR1 is MNHEY and CDR2 is SMNVEV (reference sequence). In DNA, the CDR3 is TGTGCCAGCAGTCCCGGGAGAGGGGTTCGCACAGATACGCAGTATTTT. Encoded protein: CASSPGRGVRTDTQYF.

This clone was found once. This chain connects TRBV23-1 to TRBJ2-2, with D unclear. TRBV23-1 is an ORF for which the function is uncertain. V gave up 3 bases and J gave up 1 base, with 18 bases separating them. The CDR3 contains 18 residues. CDR3 sequence: CASSHLFPFHRNTGELFF. CDR3 DNA: TGCGCCAGCAGTCATCTGTTCCCCTTCCATCGGAACACCGGGGAGCTGTTTTTT.

The V call is TRBV5-4, the J call TRBJ2-2; 14 bases match TRBD2. This CDR3 comprises 17 residues. The germline V gene has CDR1 SGHNT and CDR2 YYREEE (reference sequence). V trimming: 4 bases; J trimming: 7 bases; junction bases outside the gene matches: 9. The CDR3 loop is CASSRSGLAGVNGELFF. CDR3 DNA: TGTGCCAGCAGCCGGTCGGGACTAGCGGGAGTGAACGGGGAGCTGTTTTTT.

The V gene is TRBV28, the J gene TRBJ1-2; no clear D. Germline-derived CDR1 and CDR2 are MDHEN and SYDVKM. V was pared by 7 bases and J by 8 bases, with 14 bases between. The CDR3 extends over 12 amino acids. DNA for the CDR3: TGTGCCAGCACCCCTCCATTAGGAGGCTACACCTTC. Its protein product is CASTPPLGGYTF.

This clone was seen more than once but under ten times. This sequence joins TRBV7-9 and TRBJ1-6; D possibly corresponds to TRBD1 (5 bases). The CDR3 contains 14 residues. The V end was cut by 5 bases, the J end by 11 bases, with 16 bases between. The germline CDR1 and CDR2 sequences are SEHNR and FQNEAQ (reference sequence). The CDR3 here is CASSRLGGRPPLHF. CDR3 nucleotides: TGTGCCAGCAGCCGCCTCGGGGGGAGGCCACCCCTCCACTTT.

The CDR3 here is CASSLVLSGSGGTDTQYF. CDR3 nucleotide sequence: TGTGCCAGCAGCTTAGTTCTGTCGGGCAGCGGGGGCACAGATACGCAGTATTTT. The chain carries TRBV7-6 and TRBJ2-3; 7 nucleotides match TRBD2. V lost 1 base and J lost 1; bases outside the gene matches: 11. This CDR3 spans 18 amino acids. Germline CDR1 and CDR2: SGHVS and FNYEAQ.

This clone was seen a handful of times. The chain employs TRBV5-1 and TRBJ1-4, with TRBD1 matching 7 bases. The CDR3 is 19 residues long. Germline values: CDR1 SGHRS, CDR2 YFSETQ. Trimming cost V 0 bases and J 8 bases; bases outside gene matches: 19. The CDR3, as DNA: TGCGCCAGCAGCTTGGCCGTCTTCGGAGGGGGCCTCGAGAGCGAAAAACTGTTTTTT. Its protein product is CASSLAVFGGGLESEKLFF.